This entry lists 23 T cell receptor beta chains sequenced from one sample in a study of CD8+CD57+ T cells in acquired aplastic anemia. Genomic DNA acted as the template from which TCR beta VDJ combination and CDR3 sequence profiling were carried out. MiXCR, run by TCRdb on the reads, gives a single entry per CDR3 protein. Among some 220,000 distinct CDR3 sequences, 34% were seen once, and the ten largest hold roughly 1.1%. The sample comprised sorted CD4+, CD8+, or CD8+CD57+ T cells (not recorded which) from PBMCs. Receptors were obtained from a human donor in good health, serving as a control.

This clonotype has at least ten counts. The chain has TRBV15 and TRBJ2-7; D is tentatively TRBD1 or TRBD2 (5 bases each). The CDR3 runs 15 residues. Germline lookup yields CDR1 LNHNV and CDR2 YYDKDF (reference sequence). The germline V and J ends were trimmed by 1 base and 4 bases, with 14 bases remaining between them. The DNA of the CDR3 is TGTGCCACCAGCAGAGGGGTTGTGGGACCTTACGAGCAGTACTTC. Translating gives CATSRGVVGPYEQYF.

Remarks on this clonotype: This clone may be a read error of a much larger clone one base away. This chain links TRBV7-2 with TRBJ2-1; the D call may be TRBD1 or TRBD2 (5 bases each). Germline lookup yields CDR1 SGHTA and CDR2 FQGNSA. The CDR3 contains 13 residues. DNA of the CDR3: TGTGCCAGCAGCTTAGTCCGGGGCACTGAGCGGTTCTTC. Amino acids: CASSLVRGTERFF.

The chain is built from TRBV7-3 and TRBJ2-7; D unclear. The CDR3 contains 12 residues. Germline-derived CDR1 and CDR2 are SGHTA and FQGTGA. Trimming removed 3 bases from V and 6 bases from J, with 9 bases in between. Written as DNA, the CDR3 is TGTGCCAGCAGCTTCGGTTTAGTCGAGCAGTACTTC. It specifies CASSFGLVEQYF.

This rearrangement joins TRBV7-3 to TRBJ2-7, with 8 bases lining up with TRBD1. Trimming took 3 bases from V and 4 from J; bases not matched to a gene: 8. The germline V gene encodes CDR1 SGHTA and CDR2 FQGTGA. This CDR3 is 15 amino acids long. This chain's CDR3 is CASSFGQGGSYEQYF. CDR3 coding DNA: TGTGCCAGCAGCTTTGGACAGGGTGGTTCGTACGAGCAGTACTTC. Variable domain in full (rest from reference TRBV7-3 and TRBJ2-7): GAGVSQTPSNKVTEKGKYVELRCDPISGHTALYWYRQSLGQGPEFLIYFQGTGAADDSGLPNDRFFAVRPEGSVSTLKIQRTERGDSAVYLCASSFGQGGSYEQYFGPGTRLTVT.

This clonotype was recorded a few times. The chain couples TRBV12-3 or TRBV12-4 to TRBJ1-5; 7 bases are shared with TRBD1. Trimming cost V 8 bases and J 9 bases; bases outside gene matches: 16. This CDR3 has 15 residues. The CDR3 here is CASGDSGRPGGPQHF. The CDR3 DNA is TGTGCCAGCGGGGACAGTGGACGGCCCGGTGGGCCCCAGCATTTT.

This chain uses TRBV7-2 with TRBJ1-1; no clear D. The CDR3 is 13 residues long. V lost 5 bases to trimming and J lost 3 bases, with 10 bases between them. Germline CDR1 and CDR2: SGHTA and FQGNSA. CDR3 sequence (DNA): TGTGCCAGCAGCGTTACTCGAGACACTGAAGCTTTCTTT. Translating gives CASSVTRDTEAFF.

This clonotype was seen just once. V gene TRBV7-7 combines with J gene TRBJ2-7; maybe TRBD2 (6 bases). With 2 bases removed from V and 6 bases from J, the gap between germline ends came to 11 bases. The CDR3 consists of 13 residues. Germline values: CDR1 SSHAT, CDR2 FNYEAQ (reference sequence). In nucleotides, the CDR3 is TGTGCCAGCAGCTTACATGGGGGGTCCGAGCAGTACTTC. It yields the protein CASSLHGGSEQYF.

This clonotype appeared many times. The V call is TRBV20-1, the J call TRBJ1-5; no reliable D call. Trimming left V 5 bases short and J 0 bases short, with 11 bases between. Germline-derived CDR1 and CDR2 are DFQATT and SNEGSKA (reference sequence). The CDR3 length is 14 residues. CDR3 sequence reads: CSAPSETSNQPQHF. The CDR3, as DNA: TGCAGTGCTCCCTCGGAAACTAGCAATCAGCCCCAGCATTTT.

Of note for this clonotype: The junction differs from germline at one of its ends, possibly a read error. This chain joins TRBV2 and TRBJ2-7; no reliable D call. CDR3 length: 12 amino acids. Germline-derived CDR1 and CDR2 are SNHLY and FYNNEI. The CDR3 DNA sequence: TGTGCCAGCATTAGGAGCGCCTACAAGCAGTACTTC. Its translation: CASIRSAYKQYF.

This clonotype was counted ten times or more. The rearrangement uses TRBV15 and TRBJ2-5; no clear D. The V end lost 3 bases, the J end lost 5 bases, and 16 bases lay between the germline ends. The CDR3 spans 15 residues. The germline V gene has CDR1 LNHNV and CDR2 YYDKDF (reference sequence). CDR3 coding DNA: TGTGCCACCAGCAGGACCCCTACGGCCGTTGAGACCCAGTACTTC. Translating it yields CATSRTPTAVETQYF.

This clonotype was seen many times. The rearrangement uses TRBV7-2 and TRBJ2-1; D uncertain. The CDR3 consists of 14 residues. Germline V lookup: CDR1 SGHTA, CDR2 FQGNSA. V was pared by 1 base and J by 4 bases, with 8 bases between. The CDR3 spells CASSLVGRYNEQFF. In DNA form, the CDR3 reads TGTGCCAGCAGCTTAGTAGGCAGATACAATGAGCAGTTCTTC.

About this clonotype itself: One end of the junction fails to match germline, which may point to a read error. The chain recombines TRBV29-1 with TRBJ2-5; a weak D match, TRBD2 (6 bases). The CDR3 runs to 11 residues. Germline V CDR1 and CDR2: SQVTM, ANQGSEA. Written as DNA, the CDR3 is TGCAGCTATACGCGGGACCATCCGGGGAACTTC. As protein: CSYTRDHPGNF.

In regard to this clonotype: The junction differs from germline at one of its ends, possibly a read error. V usage is TRBV2 and J usage is TRBJ1-1, with TRBD1 matching over 8 bases. Germline V lookup: CDR1 SNHLY, CDR2 FYNNEI. CDR3 size: 14 residues. The CDR3 coding sequence is TGTGCCAGCAGTTTGGACAGGGTGAACACTGAAGTTTTCTTT. Amino acid sequence: CASSLDRVNTEVFF.

This clonotype has a handful of counts. The genes are TRBV7-8 and TRBJ2-7; 7 nucleotides match TRBD1. The CDR3 loop spans 15 amino acids. Germline V lookup: CDR1 SGHVS, CDR2 FQNEAQ. Losses at the gene ends were 1 base for V and 6 bases for J; bases not matched to a gene: 9. CDR3 in amino acids: CASSLDRGFLGEQYF. CDR3 nucleotide sequence: TGTGCCAGCAGCTTAGACAGGGGCTTCCTAGGCGAGCAGTACTTC.

This chain links TRBV12-3 or TRBV12-4 with TRBJ2-1, with a weak D call TRBD1 (5 bases). This CDR3 is built from 16 residues. The ends were cut back, 4 bases at V and 4 bases at J, with 17 bases in the middle. The CDR3 sequence: CASSSHLGDSYNEQFF. DNA of the CDR3: TGTGCCAGCAGTTCACACCTCGGTGACAGTTACAATGAGCAGTTCTTC.

The chain couples TRBV11-1 to TRBJ2-4; the D call may be TRBD1 or TRBD2 (5 bases each). V was cut by 5 bases and J by 1 base, with 15 bases left in between. CDR3 length: 16 amino acids. The germline CDR1 and CDR2 sequences are SGHAT and FQDESV (reference sequence). The CDR3 DNA sequence: TGTGCCAGCAGCGCTACATGGGGGATGGCCAAAAACATTCAGTACTTC. It is translated as CASSATWGMAKNIQYF.

The chain joins TRBV19 to TRBJ2-7; D may correspond to TRBD1 or TRBD2 (5 bases each). V dropped 8 bases and J dropped 3 bases, with 17 bases sitting between them. The CDR3 extends over 14 amino acids. Germline V gene lookup returns CDR1 LNHDA and CDR2 SQIVND (reference sequence). CDR3 region: CASRKGQGVYEQYF. In DNA form, the CDR3 reads TGTGCCAGTCGGAAGGGGCAGGGAGTCTACGAGCAGTACTTC.

The gene calls are TRBV25-1 and TRBJ2-5; D possibly corresponds to TRBD2 (5 bases). The germline V gene encodes CDR1 MGHDK and CDR2 SYGVNS. Trimming stripped 6 bases from V and 5 bases from J, with 16 bases between. This CDR3 is built from 14 residues. In nucleotides, the CDR3 is TGTGCCAGCAGCTTGGAGGCTGTGGAGGAGACCCAGTACTTC. It encodes CASSLEAVEETQYF.

The V gene is TRBV7-3, the J gene TRBJ2-1, with D unresolved. The germline V gene has CDR1 SGHTA and CDR2 FQGTGA. The CDR3 covers 13 residues. Trimming took off 1 base at V and 8 bases at J, with 9 bases between the two ends. The CDR3 DNA follows: TGTGCCAGCAGCTTAAGAACGGGCGATGAGCAGTTCTTC. Its protein is CASSLRTGDEQFF.

This clonotype was seen only a few times. The rearrangement uses TRBV19 and TRBJ2-7; 7 bases fit TRBD2. V lost 4 bases to trimming and J lost 5 bases; unmatched junction nucleotides: 5. This CDR3 spans 13 amino acids. The V gene's germline CDR1 is LNHDA and CDR2 SQIVND (reference sequence). The CDR3 is CASSSGGIDEQYF. CDR3 DNA: TGTGCCAGTAGTAGCGGGGGTATCGACGAGCAGTACTTC. The variable domain in full, with the rest retrieved from reference TRBV19 and TRBJ2-7, is DGGITQSPKYLFRKEGQNVTLSCEQNLNHDAMYWYRQDPGQGLRLIYYSQIVNDFQKGDIAEGYSVSREKKESFPLTVTSAQKNPTAFYLCASSSGGIDEQYFGPGTRLTVT.

V and J are TRBV24-1 and TRBJ2-7; 11 nucleotides align to TRBD2. The CDR3 is made up of 17 amino acids. Germline CDR1 is KGHDR and CDR2 is SFDVKD. V lost 3 bases and J lost 1; bases outside the gene matches: 7. This CDR3 reads CATSDLPRTSGSYEQYF. CDR3 DNA: TGTGCCACCAGTGATCTCCCCCGGACTAGCGGGTCCTACGAGCAGTACTTC.

This clonotype was counted at least ten times. The gene calls are TRBV7-7 and TRBJ2-7, with D uncertain. Looked up from germline, CDR1 is SSHAT and CDR2 is FNYEAQ (reference sequence). V lost 5 bases to trimming and J lost 6 bases, with 14 bases between them. This CDR3 is 13 amino acids long. CDR3 nucleotide sequence: TGTGCCAGCAGCCCGGGCCCTCCTCGCGAGCAGTACTTC. Its protein product is CASSPGPPREQYF.

This clonotype was counted ten times or more. The chain joins TRBV20-1 to TRBJ1-1, with 7 bases aligning to TRBD1. This CDR3 has 13 amino acids. Germline V gives CDR1 DFQATT, CDR2 SNEGSKA (reference sequence). V lost 6 bases to trimming and J lost 6 bases; unmatched junction nucleotides: 10. The CDR3 is CSAVIQGRSEAFF. The DNA for the CDR3 is TGCAGTGCGGTAATACAGGGGCGCTCTGAAGCTTTCTTT.